These 4 T cell receptor beta chains share one sample of origin, sequenced in a study of cytomegalovirus exposure and HLA in healthy donors. Libraries were prepared by immunoSEQ multiplex PCR; TCRdb keeps only in-frame clonotypes and omits some of them. Here the sample spans about 270,000 clones, 80% to 90% being singletons. The sample was PBMCs. The receptors were sampled from a woman aged 18-29 years in good health and CMV-seronegative.

The V and J genes are TRBV7-2 and TRBJ1-2; maybe TRBD1 (5 bases). CDR3 length: 17 residues. From germline, CDR1 is SGHTA and CDR2 FQGNSA. Trimming removed 1 base at V and 0 bases at J, with 15 bases between. The CDR3 is CASSLGHALRANYGYTF. DNA of the CDR3: TGTGCCAGCAGCTTAGGGCACGCACTCAGGGCTAACTATGGCTACACCTTC.

This rearrangement joins TRBV7-6 to TRBJ2-6, with TRBD1 as a possible D gene (6 bases). Trimming removed 4 bases at V and 0 bases at J, with 16 bases between. This CDR3 comprises 18 residues. In germline, CDR1 is SGHVS, CDR2 FNYEAQ. CDR3 residues: CASSSPFRGGSGANVLTF. For the CDR3, the DNA is TGTGCCAGCAGCTCACCCTTTAGAGGGGGCTCTGGGGCCAACGTCCTGACTTTC.

This clone is a singleton in its sample. The V and J genes are TRBV5-1 and TRBJ1-5; D gene ambiguous. Germline V gene data show CDR1 as SGHRS and CDR2 as YFSETQ. The CDR3 extends over 14 amino acids. Between the trimmed V and J ends, which lost 2 bases and 4 bases, there was a span of 10 bases. The CDR3 DNA reads TGCGCCAGCAGCTTAGACGGGTATAATCAGCCCCAGCATTTT. Amino acid sequence: CASSLDGYNQPQHF.

This chain links TRBV5-4 with TRBJ2-1; possibly TRBD1 for D (6 bases). Germline CDR1 is SGHNT and CDR2 is YYREEE (reference sequence). The CDR3 spans 15 residues. The V gene lost 0 bases and the J gene lost 6 bases, with 13 bases spanning the gap. In DNA, the CDR3 is TGTGCCAGCAGCTTGGCAGGGGTAAAACCCAATGAGCAGTTCTTC. As protein: CASSLAGVKPNEQFF.